This T cell receptor beta chain was observed in a study of blood T cell repertoires in COVID-19. Study information: COVID-19 samples collected from the United States, Italy and Spain covered acute and convalescent phases. PBMCs, B-cell-depleted T cells, or T cells were the source of the cDNA or gDNA that made up the material.

Patients from Seattle were sampled longitudinally, starting during active infection. Source study methods: By means of reference gene primer amplification, nucleated cell counts were estimated. The assay was immunoSEQ multiplex PCR, and TCRdb's table has in-frame clones only and misses some. D and trimming were read from the DNA, whereas the V and J calls and clone size are those reported in that table. This sample yields about 50,000 clones, of which 85% to 90% are seen a single time; about 3% belongs to the top ten. Sequenced sample: peripheral blood. The receptor was derived from a woman older than 75 with COVID-19, enrolled during active disease.

The CDR3 region has the DNA TGTGCCAGCAGGTCCTGGGGGGGCGCAGAGACCCAGTACTTC. Translated, it gives CASRSWGGAETQYF. V and J are TRBV28 and TRBJ2-5; tentatively, D is TRBD2 (7 bases). CDR1 and CDR2 (germline): MDHEN, SYDVKM. The V gene lost 6 bases and the J gene lost 4 bases, with 15 bases spanning the gap. The CDR3 contains 14 residues.